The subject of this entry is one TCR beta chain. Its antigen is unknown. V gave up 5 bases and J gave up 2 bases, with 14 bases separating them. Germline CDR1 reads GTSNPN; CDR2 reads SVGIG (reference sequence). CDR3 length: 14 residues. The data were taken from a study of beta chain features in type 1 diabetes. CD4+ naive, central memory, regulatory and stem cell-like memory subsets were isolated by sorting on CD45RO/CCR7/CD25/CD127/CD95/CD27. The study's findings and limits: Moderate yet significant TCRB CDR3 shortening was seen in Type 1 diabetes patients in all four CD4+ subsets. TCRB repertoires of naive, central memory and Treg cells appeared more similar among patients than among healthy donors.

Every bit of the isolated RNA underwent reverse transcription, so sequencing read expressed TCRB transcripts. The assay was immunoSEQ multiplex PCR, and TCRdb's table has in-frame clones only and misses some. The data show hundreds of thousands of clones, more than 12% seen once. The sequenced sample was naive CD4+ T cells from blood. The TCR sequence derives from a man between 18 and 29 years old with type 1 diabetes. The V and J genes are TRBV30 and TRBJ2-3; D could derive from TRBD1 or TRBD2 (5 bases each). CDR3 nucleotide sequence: TGTGCCTGGGTGAGGGACCGCTACACAGATACGCAGTATTTT. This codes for CAWVRDRYTDTQYF.